This T cell receptor beta chain was profiled in a study of human T cells and chemical hapten exposure. Library construction involved attaching unique molecular identifiers to individual cDNA molecules, which allowed quantitative, reproducible TCR counting. TCRdb re-called the RACE reads with MiXCR, one entry per CDR3 protein. Among 300,000 to 450,000 distinct CDR3 sequences listed, around 5.5% were seen once. Sample time point: pre-sensitization, week 0. As to treatment: therapeutic diphenylcyclopropenone sensitization with weekly scalp DPC. V lost 0 bases to trimming and J lost 8 bases, with 17 bases between them. The CDR3 is 15 residues long. Looked up from germline, CDR1 is SGDLS and CDR2 is YYNGEE.

The sequencing used whole blood, collected in connection with sensitization to the hapten diphenylcyclopropenone (DPC). The origin of this receptor is a woman under 30 with alopecia areata. Some clones in this sample may be carry-over from other donors' samples. V gene TRBV9 combines with J gene TRBJ1-2; no clear D. The CDR3 spells CASSVAPRQAQGYTF. CDR3 DNA: TGTGCCAGCAGCGTAGCCCCGAGGCAGGCACAAGGCTACACCTTC.